The T cell receptor (beta chain) described here comes from a study of blood T cell repertoires in COVID-19. On the study more broadly: Whether acute or convalescent, the COVID-19 samples came from the United States, Italy and Spain. T cells, B-cell-depleted T cells, or PBMCs supplied cDNA or gDNA.

Authors' analysis steps: From reference gene primer amplification, estimates of nucleated cell counts were derived. TCRdb's table, derived via immunoSEQ multiplex PCR, lists solely in-frame clones and lacks some. Clone size and the V and J calls come from that table; the DNA yielded D and trimming. The sample carries under 300,000 clones, around 86% recorded once. This clone was seen a handful of times. Germline lookup yields CDR1 SEHNR and CDR2 FQNEAQ (reference sequence). V lost 5 bases and J lost 1; bases outside the gene matches: 10. The CDR3 totals 18 residues. The rearrangement links TRBV7-9 to TRBJ2-7, with TRBD2 identical over 14 bases. Sequencing was carried out using peripheral blood. The sequence was obtained from an older woman with active or convalescent COVID-19. In nucleotides, the CDR3 is TGTGCCAGCAGCCGCAGACTAGCGGGGGGGCCCCCATCCTACGAGCAGTACTTC. It specifies CASSRRLAGGPPSYEQYF.